This T cell receptor (beta chain) comes out of a study of T cell changes during pregnancy in multiple sclerosis. The CDR3 totals 18 residues. J lost 8 bases, V lost 0 bases, and 8 bases had no gene match. Germline V lookup: CDR1 MGHRA, CDR2 YSYEKL. Here immunoSEQ multiplex PCR was the method, and the copy in TCRdb shows in-frame clones only, minus some. The sample shows some 110,000 clones, around 90% of them seen only once. The sample consisted of peripheral blood, taken in the third trimester of pregnancy. The receptor was isolated from a female donor with multiple sclerosis, enrolled in a pregnancy study. The chain links TRBV4-1 to TRBJ2-1, with 15 bases that match TRBD2. CDR3 residues: CASSQDPGLAGGQDEQFF. DNA for the CDR3: TGCGCCAGCAGCCAAGATCCGGGACTAGCGGGAGGACAGGATGAGCAGTTCTTC.